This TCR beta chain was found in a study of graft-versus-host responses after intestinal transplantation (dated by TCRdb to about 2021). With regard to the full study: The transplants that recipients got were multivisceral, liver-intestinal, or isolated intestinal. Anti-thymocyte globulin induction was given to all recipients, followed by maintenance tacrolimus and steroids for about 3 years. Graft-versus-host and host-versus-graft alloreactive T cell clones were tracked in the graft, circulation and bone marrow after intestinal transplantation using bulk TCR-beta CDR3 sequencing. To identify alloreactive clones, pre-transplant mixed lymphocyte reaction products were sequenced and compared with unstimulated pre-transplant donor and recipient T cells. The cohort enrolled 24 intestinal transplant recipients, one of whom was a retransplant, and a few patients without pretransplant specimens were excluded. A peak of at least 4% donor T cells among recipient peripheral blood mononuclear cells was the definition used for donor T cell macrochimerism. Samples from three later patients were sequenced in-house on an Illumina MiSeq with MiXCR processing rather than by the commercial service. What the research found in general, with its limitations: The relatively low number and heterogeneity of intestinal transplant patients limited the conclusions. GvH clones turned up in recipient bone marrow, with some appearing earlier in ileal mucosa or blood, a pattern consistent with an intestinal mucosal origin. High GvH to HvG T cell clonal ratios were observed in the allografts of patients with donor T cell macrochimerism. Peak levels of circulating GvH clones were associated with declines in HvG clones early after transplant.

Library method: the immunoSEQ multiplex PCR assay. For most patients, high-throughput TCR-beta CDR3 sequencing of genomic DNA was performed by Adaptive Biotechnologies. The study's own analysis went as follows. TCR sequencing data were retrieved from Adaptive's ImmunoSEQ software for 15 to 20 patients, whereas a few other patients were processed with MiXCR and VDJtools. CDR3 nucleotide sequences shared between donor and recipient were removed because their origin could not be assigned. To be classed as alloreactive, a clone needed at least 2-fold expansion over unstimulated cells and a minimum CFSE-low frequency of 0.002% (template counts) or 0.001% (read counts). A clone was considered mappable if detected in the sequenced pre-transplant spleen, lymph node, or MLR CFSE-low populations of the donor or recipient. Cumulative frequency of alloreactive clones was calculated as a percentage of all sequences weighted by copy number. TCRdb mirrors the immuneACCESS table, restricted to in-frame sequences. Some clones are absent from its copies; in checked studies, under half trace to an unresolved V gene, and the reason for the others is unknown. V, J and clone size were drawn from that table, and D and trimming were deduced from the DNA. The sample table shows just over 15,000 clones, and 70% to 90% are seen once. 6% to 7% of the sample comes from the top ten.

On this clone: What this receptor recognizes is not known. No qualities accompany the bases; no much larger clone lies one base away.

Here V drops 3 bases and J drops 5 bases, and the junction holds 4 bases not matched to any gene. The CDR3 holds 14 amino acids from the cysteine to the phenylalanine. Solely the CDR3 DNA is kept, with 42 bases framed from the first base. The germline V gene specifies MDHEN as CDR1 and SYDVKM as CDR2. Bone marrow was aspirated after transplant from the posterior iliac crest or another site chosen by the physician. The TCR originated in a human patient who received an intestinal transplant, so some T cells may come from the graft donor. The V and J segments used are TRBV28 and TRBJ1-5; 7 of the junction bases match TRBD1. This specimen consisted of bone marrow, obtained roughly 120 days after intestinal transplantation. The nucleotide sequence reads TGTGCCAGCAGTTTTGACAGGGAGGATCAGCCCCAGCATTTT. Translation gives CASSFDREDQPQHF.